The TCR beta chain described here comes from a study of shared clonotypes between healthy human individuals. CDR3 size: 14 residues. V trimming: 7 bases; J trimming: 3 bases; junction bases outside the gene matches: 8. Germline V lookup: CDR1 MNHNS, CDR2 SASEGT. Clones were sequenced by immunoSEQ multiplex PCR, and TCRdb holds only the in-frame ones, with some missing. Of roughly 2 million clones in the sample, 95% were seen once. The material sequenced was naive CD4+ T cells sorted from blood. The subset denotes: CD45RA+ positively selected. The sequence was collected from a man between 18 and 35 years old in good health. The chain combines TRBV6-1 with TRBJ1-1, with 7 bases that match TRBD1. Here the CDR3 DNA reads TGTGCCAGCAAACGGTCTACAGGGGACACTGAAGCTTTCTTT. This codes for CASKRSTGDTEAFF.